The clone carrying this T cell receptor beta chain was seen repeatedly, ten times or more. Antigen specificity is unknown. The data are from a study of early T cells in non-severe SARS-CoV-2 infection. Study results and caveats: VDJdb matching favored anti-spike CD8 responses, missing private and CD4 specificities.

The ends were cut back, 1 base at V and 2 bases at J, with 9 bases in the middle. This CDR3 has 14 residues. In germline, CDR1 is SGHRS, CDR2 YFSETQ. TCRdb independently ran MiXCR on the 5' RACE reads; one entry per CDR3 protein. There are fewer than 100,000 distinct CDR3 sequences in the sample; about 6% occur only once, and 7.8% lies in the top ten. This clonotype originated in an adult who was a healthcare worker with PCR-confirmed SARS-CoV-2 infection or an uninfected control (not recorded which). V and J are TRBV5-1 and TRBJ1-1, with D unresolved. The sequencing sample was made of whole blood. In nucleotides, the CDR3 is TGCGCCAGCAGCTTGTCCTCCGCAAACACTGAAGCTTTCTTT. Translating it yields CASSLSSANTEAFF. Looking up the rest from reference TRBV5-1 and TRBJ1-1 gives the full variable domain: KAGVTQTPRYLIKTRGQQVTLSCSPISGHRSVSWYQQTPGQGLQFLFEYFSETQRNKGNFPGRFSGRQFSNSRSEMNVSTLELGDSALYLCASSLSSANTEAFFGQGTRLTVV.